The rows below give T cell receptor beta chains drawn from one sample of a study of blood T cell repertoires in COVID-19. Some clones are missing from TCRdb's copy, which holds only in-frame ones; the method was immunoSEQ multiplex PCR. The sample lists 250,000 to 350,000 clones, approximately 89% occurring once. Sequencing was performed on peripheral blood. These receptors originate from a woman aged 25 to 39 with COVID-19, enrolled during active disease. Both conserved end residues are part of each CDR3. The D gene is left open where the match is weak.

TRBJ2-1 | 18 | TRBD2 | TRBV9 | TGTGCCAGCAGCGCCAGGAAGAATAGCGGGGCGGGCTACAATGAGCAGTTCTTC | CASSARKNSGAGYNEQFF
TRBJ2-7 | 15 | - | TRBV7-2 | TGTGCCAGCAGCGATCGGGACTCGAGCTCCTACGAGCAGTACTTC | CASSDRDSSSYEQYF
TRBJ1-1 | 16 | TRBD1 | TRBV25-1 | TGTGCCAGCAGGGACATAAGCGGCACAGGGGTTCCTGAAGCTTTCTTT | CASRDISGTGVPEAFF
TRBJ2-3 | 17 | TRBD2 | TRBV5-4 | TGTGCCAGCAGCTTGGGGGTAGGACTAGCGGGAGTGGATACGCAGTATTTT | CASSLGVGLAGVDTQYF
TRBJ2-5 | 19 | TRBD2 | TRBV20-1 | TGCAGTGCTAGTAAAAGGACTAGCGGGGTAATGGGGAGGGGAGAGACCCAGTACTTC | CSASKRTSGVMGRGETQYF
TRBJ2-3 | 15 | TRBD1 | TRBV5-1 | TGCGCCAGCAGCATCACAGGGGATGGGACAGATACGCAGTATTTT | CASSITGDGTDTQYF
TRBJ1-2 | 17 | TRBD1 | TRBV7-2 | TGTGCCAGCAGTTTTAAAGTTCGGATAACAGGGGACTATGGCTACACCTTC | CASSFKVRITGDYGYTF
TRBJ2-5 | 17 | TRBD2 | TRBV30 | TGTGCCTGGAGTGTGGGGAGTAGCGGGAGGGCGCGAGAGACCCAGTACTTC | CAWSVGSSGRARETQYF
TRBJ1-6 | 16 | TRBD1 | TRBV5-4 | TGTGCCAGCAGCCATAAAAGGACAGGGGAGGGTTCACCCCTCCACTTT | CASSHKRTGEGSPLHF
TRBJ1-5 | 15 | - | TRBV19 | TGTGCCAGTAGTATGGGTGTGGGCGGCAATCAGCCCCAGCATTTT | CASSMGVGGNQPQHF
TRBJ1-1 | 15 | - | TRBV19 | TGTGCCAGTAGTATCTCCGGGGGGGTTAACACTGAAGCTTTCTTT | CASSISGGVNTEAFF
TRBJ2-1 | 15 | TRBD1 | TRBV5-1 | TGCGCCAGCAGCCCGGGACAGGGGGCCTCCAATGAGCAGTTCTTC | CASSPGQGASNEQFF
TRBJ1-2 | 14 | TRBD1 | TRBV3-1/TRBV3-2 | TGTGCCAGCAGCCAAGGGACAGGGGGTAGAGGCTACACCTTC | CASSQGTGGRGYTF
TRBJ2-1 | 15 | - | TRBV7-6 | TGTGCCAGCAGCTTGGTGGGCACCTCCTACAATGAGCAGTTCTTC | CASSLVGTSYNEQFF